One and the same sample provided the 27 T cell receptor beta chains below, sequenced in a study of neurological immune-mediated disorders. TCRdb re-called the 5' RACE reads through MiXCR, storing one row per CDR3 protein. This table has tens of thousands of distinct CDR3 sequences, roughly 4.1% appearing once. The sequencing input was PBMCs. The receptors come from a woman in her fifties or sixties with multiple sclerosis.

The V call is TRBV5-1, the J call TRBJ2-7, with D unresolved. V was trimmed by 0 bases and J by 1 base, leaving 11 bases between them. Germline loops: CDR1 SGHRS, CDR2 YFSETQ. The CDR3 length is 15 residues. CDR3 DNA sequence: TGCGCCAGCAGCTTGGCCTCGGGCTATTCCTACGAGCAGTACTTC. Protein sequence: CASSLASGYSYEQYF. The variable domain in full, with the rest retrieved from reference TRBV5-1 and TRBJ2-7, is KAGVTQTPRYLIKTRGQQVTLSCSPISGHRSVSWYQQTPGQGLQFLFEYFSETQRNKGNFPGRFSGRQFSNSRSEMNVSTLELGDSALYLCASSLASGYSYEQYFGPGTRLTVT.

A few counts support this clonotype. The chain links TRBV3-1 to TRBJ2-2, with 13 nucleotides matching TRBD2. There are 20 residues in the CDR3. V shed 0 bases, J shed 0 bases, and the junction held 7 bases outside the gene matches. Germline CDR1 and CDR2: LGHDT and YNNKEL (reference sequence). The CDR3 DNA is TGTGCCAGCAGCCAAGACTTCCAGGGACTAGCGGGGACGAACACCGGGGAGCTGTTTTTT. This translates into CASSQDFQGLAGTNTGELFF.

There are many counts of this clonotype. The chain recombines TRBV2 with TRBJ2-3, with TRBD1 matching over 7 bases. V was pared by 6 bases and J by 1 base, with 7 bases of the junction left unmatched. The germline V gene encodes CDR1 SNHLY and CDR2 FYNNEI. This CDR3 comprises 15 residues. The CDR3 sequence is CASRPQGLGTDTQYF. CDR3 nucleotide sequence: TGTGCCAGCAGACCACAGGGGCTGGGCACAGATACGCAGTATTTT.

This clonotype came up many times. The chain is built from TRBV5-1 and TRBJ2-2, with D tentatively TRBD2 (6 bases). This CDR3 comprises 15 residues. Germline V gene lookup returns CDR1 SGHRS and CDR2 YFSETQ. V was trimmed by 1 base and J by 1 base, leaving 8 bases between them. In DNA, the CDR3 is TGCGCCAGCAGCTTGAACGGGGGGAACACCGGGGAGCTGTTTTTT. It yields the protein CASSLNGGNTGELFF.

This clonotype has a handful of counts. The rearrangement links TRBV27 to TRBJ2-1, with D unclear. Trimming left V 4 bases short and J 4 bases short, with 11 bases between. Germline V gene lookup returns CDR1 MNHEY and CDR2 SMNVEV (reference sequence). This CDR3 is built from 14 residues. The CDR3 bases are TGTGCCAGCAGTTCCCGACTGGGGTACAATGAGCAGTTCTTC. It translates to CASSSRLGYNEQFF.

This clonotype was detected many times. J is TRBJ1-1 and V is TRBV10-3, with 8 bases matching TRBD1. V trimming: 4 bases; J trimming: 3 bases; junction bases outside the gene matches: 4. The CDR3 spans 14 residues. Per germline, CDR1 ENHRY and CDR2 SYGVKD. DNA of the CDR3: TGTGCCATCAGTGGGACAGGGTGGGACACTGAAGCTTTCTTT. Protein product: CAISGTGWDTEAFF.

The rearrangement links TRBV20-1 to TRBJ1-5; D is unresolved. CDR3 length: 13 residues. Germline V gene lookup returns CDR1 DFQATT and CDR2 SNEGSKA (reference sequence). Deletions cut 3 bases from V and 2 bases from J, with 8 bases between. The CDR3 sequence: CSASWGGNQPQHF. In nucleotides, the CDR3 is TGCAGTGCTAGCTGGGGAGGCAATCAGCCCCAGCATTTT.

This clonotype appeared once. The genes are TRBV24-1 and TRBJ2-7, with D unresolved. The V gene's germline CDR1 is KGHDR and CDR2 SFDVKD. V was shortened by 9 bases and J by 6 bases, with 14 bases between the two germline ends. The CDR3 has 12 residues. Here the CDR3 DNA reads TGTGCCACCCAGGAAAGGATAGGCGAGCAGTACTTC. Protein product: CATQERIGEQYF.

The chain links TRBV7-2 to TRBJ2-3, with 8 bases aligning to TRBD2. This CDR3 contains 15 residues. In germline, CDR1 is SGHTA, CDR2 FQGNSA. J lost 6 bases, V lost 7 bases, and 12 bases had no gene match. In DNA, the CDR3 is TGTGCCAGCACTATACTAGCGGCCTCCTTCGATACGCAGTATTTT. Protein product: CASTILAASFDTQYF.

This clonotype was seen many times. CDR3 DNA sequence: TGTGCCAGCAGCTTAGACCGACGTAGACTGTTTTTT. Translated, it gives CASSLDRRRLFF. The chain links TRBV7-9 to TRBJ1-4; unclear D gene. The CDR3 has 12 amino acids. V was shortened by 1 base and J by 13 bases, with 10 bases between the two germline ends. CDR1 and CDR2 (germline): SEHNR, FQNEAQ (reference sequence).

This clonotype appeared many times. The chain is built from TRBV24-1 and TRBJ2-2; 10 nucleotides line up with TRBD2. The CDR3 contains 15 residues. V shed 4 bases and J 6 bases; nucleotides not matched to a gene: 4. In germline, CDR1 is KGHDR, CDR2 SFDVKD. CDR3 in DNA: TGTGCCACCAGTGAGCTAGCGGGAGAGGCCGGGGAGCTGTTTTTT. It is translated as CATSELAGEAGELFF.

This clonotype came up many times. V usage is TRBV7-2 and J usage is TRBJ1-2; D gene unclear. Per the germline V gene, CDR1 is SGHTA and CDR2 is FQGNSA. V shed 2 bases and J shed 7 bases, with 11 bases lying between them. The CDR3 contains 13 residues. The CDR3 sequence: CASSLSPESGYTF. For the CDR3, the DNA is TGTGCCAGCAGCTTATCGCCAGAAAGTGGCTACACCTTC.

The sample holds many counts of this clonotype. J is TRBJ1-5 and V is TRBV20-1, with D tentatively TRBD1 (6 bases). Germline CDR1 DFQATT, CDR2 SNEGSKA (reference sequence). The CDR3 consists of 13 residues. V was shortened by 6 bases and J by 5 bases, with 14 bases between the two germline ends. The CDR3 is CSARQVRHQPQHF. CDR3 in DNA: TGCAGTGCGAGACAGGTGAGGCATCAGCCCCAGCATTTT.

V is TRBV10-3 and J is TRBJ2-2; D gene uncertain. V was trimmed by 2 bases and J by 0 bases, leaving 10 bases between them. The CDR3 has 16 amino acids. Germline assignment: CDR1 ENHRY and CDR2 SYGVKD. The CDR3 region has the DNA TGTGCCATCAGTGAGGAGCATAATTCGAACACCGGGGAGCTGTTTTTT. Residues: CAISEEHNSNTGELFF.

This clonotype was seen only a few times. V is TRBV5-1 and J is TRBJ2-2; D perhaps matches TRBD2 (5 bases). The CDR3 is made up of 15 amino acids. Germline CDR1 SGHRS, CDR2 YFSETQ. V lost 0 bases, J lost 1 base, and 7 bases lay in between. CDR3: CASSLAAGNTGELFF. The CDR3 DNA follows: TGCGCCAGCAGCTTGGCGGCGGGGAACACCGGGGAGCTGTTTTTT.

This clonotype occurred many times. The chain recombines TRBV4-3 with TRBJ1-6; D unclear. V was pared by 1 base and J by 7 bases, with 5 bases between. CDR1 LGHNA and CDR2 YSLEER come from the germline V gene. CDR3 length equals 13 residues. In nucleotides, the CDR3 is TGCGCCAGCAGCCAAGTGAAGAATTCACCCCTCCACTTT. The encoded protein is CASSQVKNSPLHF.

This clonotype was counted once. A read error may explain this, as a much larger clone is one base away. The chain uses TRBV5-1 and TRBJ2-7; 10 nucleotides agree with TRBD1. Germline CDR1 reads SGHRS; CDR2 reads YFSETQ. This CDR3 contains 15 residues. CDR3 coding DNA: TGCGCCACCAGCCTGCCGGGGACAGGGGTACGCGAGCAGTACTTC. It codes for CATSLPGTGVREQYF. The whole variable domain, filled in from reference TRBV5-1 and TRBJ2-7, reads KAGVTQTPRYLIKTRGQQVTLSCSPISGHRSVSWYQQTPGQGLQFLFEYFSETQRNKGNFPGRFSGRQFSNSRSEMNVSTLELGDSALYLCATSLPGTGVREQYFGPGTRLTVT.

Many counts were recorded for this clonotype. The chain employs TRBV7-6 and TRBJ2-1; no clear D. V lost 4 bases, J lost 0 bases, and 10 bases lay in between. The CDR3 has 15 residues. Germline lookup yields CDR1 SGHVS and CDR2 FNYEAQ. This CDR3 reads CASSSLPSSYNEQFF. The CDR3 nucleotides read TGTGCCAGCAGCTCCCTCCCGAGCTCCTACAATGAGCAGTTCTTC.

The chain joins TRBV3-1 to TRBJ2-6; possible D gene TRBD1, 7 bases. Germline values: CDR1 LGHDT, CDR2 YNNKEL (reference sequence). The CDR3 has 19 residues. Trimming cost V 0 bases and J 0 bases, with 15 bases left between them. CDR3 amino acids: CASSQDVSGGSSGANVLTF. CDR3 DNA sequence: TGTGCCAGCAGCCAAGATGTTTCAGGGGGGAGCTCTGGGGCCAACGTCCTGACTTTC.

This clonotype has ten or more counts. This chain connects TRBV4-3 to TRBJ1-4; tentative D call: TRBD1 (5 bases). Trimming stripped 0 bases from V and 5 bases from J, with 13 bases between. CDR1 and CDR2 (germline): LGHNA, YSLEER. CDR3 length: 16 residues. CDR3 bases: TGCGCCAGCAGCCAAGATCGCGGCAGGGAAAATGAAAAACTGTTTTTT. Translated: CASSQDRGRENEKLFF.

There are many counts of this clonotype. The J gene is TRBJ2-1, the V gene TRBV5-1; D gene unclear. The length of the CDR3 is 17 residues. Germline-derived CDR1 and CDR2 are SGHRS and YFSETQ. The V and J ends lost 1 base and 0 bases respectively, with 14 bases between them. The CDR3 loop reads CASSLSFRRDSYNEQFF. CDR3 nucleotide sequence: TGCGCCAGCAGCTTGTCATTCAGGAGAGACTCCTACAATGAGCAGTTCTTC.

In its sample, this clonotype was seen many times. The chain combines TRBV5-1 with TRBJ2-2, with unresolved D. V lost 3 bases and J 1 base, leaving 7 bases between the germline ends. The CDR3 has 14 residues. The germline V gene has CDR1 SGHRS and CDR2 YFSETQ. CDR3 amino acids: CASSYRQNTGELFF. The CDR3 bases are TGCGCCAGCAGCTATCGACAGAACACCGGGGAGCTGTTTTTT. The variable domain in full, completed from reference TRBV5-1 and TRBJ2-2, reads KAGVTQTPRYLIKTRGQQVTLSCSPISGHRSVSWYQQTPGQGLQFLFEYFSETQRNKGNFPGRFSGRQFSNSRSEMNVSTLELGDSALYLCASSYRQNTGELFFGEGSRLTVL.

The rearrangement joins TRBV6-6 to TRBJ2-5; the D is unclear. Deletions cut 5 bases from V and 2 bases from J, with 9 bases between. The CDR3 totals 13 residues. Germline-derived CDR1 and CDR2 are MNHNY and SVGAGI (reference sequence). CDR3 sequence reads: CASSSLMQETQYF. CDR3 DNA sequence: TGTGCCAGCAGTAGTTTAATGCAAGAGACCCAGTACTTC.

This clonotype showed up many times. CDR3 protein: CATGGTGEYSPLHF. In nucleotides, the CDR3 is TGTGCCACGGGAGGAACGGGAGAGTATTCACCCCTCCACTTT. The chain employs TRBV6-2 or TRBV6-3 and TRBJ1-6; D remains ambiguous. The CDR3 has 14 amino acids. Looked up from germline, CDR1 is MNHEY and CDR2 is SVGEGT. The V gene lost 10 bases and the J gene lost 8 bases, with 18 bases spanning the gap.

At least ten counts were recorded for this clonotype. The gene calls are TRBV5-1 and TRBJ2-2; D might be TRBD1 (5 bases). This CDR3 contains 17 residues. Germline assignment: CDR1 SGHRS and CDR2 YFSETQ. Trimming removed 4 bases at V and 1 base at J, with 17 bases between. CDR3 DNA sequence: TGCGCCAGCAGCCGAGAACTGGACATCGTGAACACCGGGGAGCTGTTTTTT. Translating gives CASSRELDIVNTGELFF.

This clonotype occurred a few times. Here the CDR3 DNA reads TGCGCCAGCAGCCAAGCTGGGACGGAGCCCCAGCATTTT. Protein: CASSQAGTEPQHF. V is TRBV4-1 and J is TRBJ1-5; maybe TRBD1 (5 bases). This CDR3 spans 13 amino acids. The germline gives CDR1 MGHRA, CDR2 YSYEKL. V was shortened by 1 base and J by 8 bases, with 9 bases between the two germline ends.

This clonotype was picked up many times. The rearrangement joins TRBV6-2 or TRBV6-3 to TRBJ2-2; no firm D call. The CDR3 runs to 12 residues. Germline V gene lookup returns CDR1 MNHEY and CDR2 SVGEGT. The V end lost 6 bases, the J end lost 8 bases, and 10 bases lay between the germline ends. The CDR3 loop is CASRDQTGELFF. DNA of the CDR3: TGTGCCAGCAGAGATCAGACAGGGGAGCTGTTTTTT.